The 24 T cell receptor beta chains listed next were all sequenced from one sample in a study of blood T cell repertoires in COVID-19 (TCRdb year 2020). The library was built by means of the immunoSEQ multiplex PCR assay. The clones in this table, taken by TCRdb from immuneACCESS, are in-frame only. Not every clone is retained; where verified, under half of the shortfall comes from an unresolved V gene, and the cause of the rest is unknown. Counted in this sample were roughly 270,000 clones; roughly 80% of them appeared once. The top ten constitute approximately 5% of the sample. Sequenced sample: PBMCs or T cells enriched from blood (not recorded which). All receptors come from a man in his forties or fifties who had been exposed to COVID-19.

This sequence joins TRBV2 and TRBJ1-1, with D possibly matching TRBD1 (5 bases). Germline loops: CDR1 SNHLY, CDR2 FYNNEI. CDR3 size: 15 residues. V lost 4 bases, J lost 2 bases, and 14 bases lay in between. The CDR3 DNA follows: TGTGCCAGCAGTGTTACCCTGACAGTTAACACTGAAGCTTTCTTT. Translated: CASSVTLTVNTEAFF.

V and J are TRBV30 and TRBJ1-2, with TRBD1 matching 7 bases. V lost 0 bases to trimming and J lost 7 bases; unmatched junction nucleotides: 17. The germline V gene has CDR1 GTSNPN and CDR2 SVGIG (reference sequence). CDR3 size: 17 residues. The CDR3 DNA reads TGTGCCTGGAGTGTACACGGGTCGAACAGGGGAGTTGGTGGCTACACCTTC. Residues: CAWSVHGSNRGVGGYTF.

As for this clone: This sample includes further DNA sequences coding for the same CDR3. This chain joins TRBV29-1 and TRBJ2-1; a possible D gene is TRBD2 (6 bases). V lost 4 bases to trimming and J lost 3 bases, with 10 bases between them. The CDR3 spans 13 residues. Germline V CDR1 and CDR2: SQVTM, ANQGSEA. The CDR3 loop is CSVVRGGYNEQFF. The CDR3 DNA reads TGCAGCGTTGTGCGGGGTGGCTACAATGAGCAGTTCTTC.

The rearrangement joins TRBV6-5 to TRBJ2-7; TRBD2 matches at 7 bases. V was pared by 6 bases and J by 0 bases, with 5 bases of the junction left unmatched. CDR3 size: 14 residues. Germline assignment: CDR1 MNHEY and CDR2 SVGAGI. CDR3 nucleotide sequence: TGTGCCAGCAGAGGACTAGTGATCTCCTACGAGCAGTACTTC. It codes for CASRGLVISYEQYF.

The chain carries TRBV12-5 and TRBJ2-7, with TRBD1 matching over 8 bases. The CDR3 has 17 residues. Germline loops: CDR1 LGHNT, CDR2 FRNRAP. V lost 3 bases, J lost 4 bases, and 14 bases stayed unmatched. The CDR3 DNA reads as TGTGCTAGTGGTTTTTCTCCTCGACAGGGGAAGTGGTACGAGCAGTACTTC. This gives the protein CASGFSPRQGKWYEQYF. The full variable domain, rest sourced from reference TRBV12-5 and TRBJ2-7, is DARVTQTPRHKVTEMGQEVTMRCQPILGHNTVFWYRQTMMQGLELLAYFRNRAPLDDSGMPKDRFSAEMPDATLATLKIQPSEPRDSAVYFCASGFSPRQGKWYEQYFGPGTRLTVT.

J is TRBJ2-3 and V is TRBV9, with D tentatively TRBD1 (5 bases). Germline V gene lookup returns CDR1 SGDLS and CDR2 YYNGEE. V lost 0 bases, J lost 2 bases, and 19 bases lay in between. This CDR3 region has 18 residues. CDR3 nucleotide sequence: TGTGCCAGCAGCGTAGGCGTTGGGGATAGGGGAAACACAGATACGCAGTATTTT. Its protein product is CASSVGVGDRGNTDTQYF.

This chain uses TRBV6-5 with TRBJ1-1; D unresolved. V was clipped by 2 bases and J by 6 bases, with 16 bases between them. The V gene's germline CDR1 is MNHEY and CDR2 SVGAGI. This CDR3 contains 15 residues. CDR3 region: CASSYPSGYVAEAFF. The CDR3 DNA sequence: TGTGCCAGCAGTTACCCCAGCGGCTACGTGGCTGAAGCTTTCTTT.

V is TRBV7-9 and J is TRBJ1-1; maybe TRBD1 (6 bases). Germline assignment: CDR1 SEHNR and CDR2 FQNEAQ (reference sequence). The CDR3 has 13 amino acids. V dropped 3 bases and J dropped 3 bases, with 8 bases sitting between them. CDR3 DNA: TGTGCCAGCAGCTTCGCAGGGGACACTGAAGCTTTCTTT. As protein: CASSFAGDTEAFF.

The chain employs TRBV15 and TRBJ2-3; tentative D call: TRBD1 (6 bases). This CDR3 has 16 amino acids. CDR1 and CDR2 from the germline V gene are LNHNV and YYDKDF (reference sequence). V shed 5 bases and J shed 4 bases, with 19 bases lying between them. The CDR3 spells CATSATGGRGADTQYF. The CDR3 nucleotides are TGTGCCACCAGCGCCACCGGCGGCAGGGGAGCAGATACGCAGTATTTT.

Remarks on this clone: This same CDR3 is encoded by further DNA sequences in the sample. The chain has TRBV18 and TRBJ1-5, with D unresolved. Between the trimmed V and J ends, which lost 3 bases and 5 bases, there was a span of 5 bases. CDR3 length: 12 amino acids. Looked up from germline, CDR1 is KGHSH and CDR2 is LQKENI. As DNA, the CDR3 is TGTGCCAGCTCACCGGGAGATCAGCCCCAGCATTTT. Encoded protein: CASSPGDQPQHF.

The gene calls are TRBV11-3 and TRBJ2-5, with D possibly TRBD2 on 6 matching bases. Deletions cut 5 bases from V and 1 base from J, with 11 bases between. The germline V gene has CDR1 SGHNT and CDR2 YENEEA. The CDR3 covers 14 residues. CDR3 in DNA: TGTGCCAGCAGCCTCCGGGACTCCCAAGAGACCCAGTACTTC. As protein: CASSLRDSQETQYF.

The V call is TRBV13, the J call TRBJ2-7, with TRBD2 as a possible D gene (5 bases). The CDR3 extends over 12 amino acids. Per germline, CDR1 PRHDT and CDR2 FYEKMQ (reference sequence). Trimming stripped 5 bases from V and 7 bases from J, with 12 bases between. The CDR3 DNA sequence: TGTGCCAGCAGCCCCCGGGGTAGGGAGCAGTACTTC. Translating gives CASSPRGREQYF.

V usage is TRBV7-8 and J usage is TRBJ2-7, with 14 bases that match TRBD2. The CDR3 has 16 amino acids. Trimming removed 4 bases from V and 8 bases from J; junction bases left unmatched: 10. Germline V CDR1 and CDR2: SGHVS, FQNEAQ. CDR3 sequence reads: CASSSDGTSGSSKQYF. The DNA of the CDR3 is TGTGCCAGCAGCTCCGACGGGACTAGCGGGAGTTCTAAGCAGTACTTC.

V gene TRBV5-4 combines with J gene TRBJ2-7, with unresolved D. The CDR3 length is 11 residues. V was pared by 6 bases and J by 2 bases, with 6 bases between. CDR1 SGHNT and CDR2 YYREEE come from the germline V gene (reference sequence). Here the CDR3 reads CASNNPYEQYF. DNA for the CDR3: TGTGCCAGCAACAATCCCTACGAGCAGTACTTC.

The DNA for the CDR3 is TGTGCCAGCAGCCCCGACGGGACTAGCGGTTACAATGAGCAGTTCTTC. Translated, it gives CASSPDGTSGYNEQFF. V and J are TRBV4-2 and TRBJ2-1; 11 nucleotides match TRBD2. Per the germline V gene, CDR1 is LGHNA and CDR2 is YNFKEQ. This CDR3 region has 16 residues. Losses at the gene ends were 4 bases for V and 4 bases for J; bases not matched to a gene: 6.

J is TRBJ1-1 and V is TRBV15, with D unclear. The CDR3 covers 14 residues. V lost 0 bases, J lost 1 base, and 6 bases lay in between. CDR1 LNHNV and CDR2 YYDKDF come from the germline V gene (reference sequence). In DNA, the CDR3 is TGTGCCACCAGCAGAGATCGGGGGAACACTGAAGCTTTCTTT. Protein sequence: CATSRDRGNTEAFF.

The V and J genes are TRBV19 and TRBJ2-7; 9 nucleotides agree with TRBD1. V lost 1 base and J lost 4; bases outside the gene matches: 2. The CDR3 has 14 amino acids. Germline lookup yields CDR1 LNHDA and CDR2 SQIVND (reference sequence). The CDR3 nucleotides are TGTGCCAGTAGTATAGGACAGGGGGGATACGAGCAGTACTTC. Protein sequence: CASSIGQGGYEQYF.

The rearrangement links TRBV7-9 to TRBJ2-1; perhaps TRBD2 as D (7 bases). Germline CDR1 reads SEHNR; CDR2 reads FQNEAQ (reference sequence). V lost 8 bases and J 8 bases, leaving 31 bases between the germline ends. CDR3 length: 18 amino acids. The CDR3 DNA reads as TGTGCCAGCGTCTCTGGGGAAGGGGGGGTGAGGGAGTTACATGAGCAGTTCTTC. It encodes CASVSGEGGVRELHEQFF.

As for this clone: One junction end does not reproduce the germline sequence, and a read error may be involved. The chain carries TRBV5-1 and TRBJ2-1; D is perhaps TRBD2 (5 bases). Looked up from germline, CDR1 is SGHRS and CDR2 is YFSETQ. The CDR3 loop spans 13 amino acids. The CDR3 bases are TGCGCCAGCAGCCCGGAGGACGGCGAGTTGAAGATCTTC. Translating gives CASSPEDGELKIF.

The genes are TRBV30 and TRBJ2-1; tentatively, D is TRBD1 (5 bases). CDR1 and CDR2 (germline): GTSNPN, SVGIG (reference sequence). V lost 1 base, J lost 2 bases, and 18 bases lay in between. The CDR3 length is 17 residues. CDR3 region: CAWSAVTAQRPYNEQFF. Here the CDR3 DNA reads TGTGCCTGGAGTGCGGTGACAGCTCAAAGACCCTACAATGAGCAGTTCTTC.

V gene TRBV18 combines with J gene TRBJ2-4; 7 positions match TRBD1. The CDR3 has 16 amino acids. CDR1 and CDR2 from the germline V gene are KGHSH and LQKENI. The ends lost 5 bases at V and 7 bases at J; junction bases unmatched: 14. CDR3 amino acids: CASSKARDSLENIQYF. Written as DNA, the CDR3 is TGTGCCAGCTCAAAAGCGAGGGACAGCCTGGAGAACATTCAGTACTTC.

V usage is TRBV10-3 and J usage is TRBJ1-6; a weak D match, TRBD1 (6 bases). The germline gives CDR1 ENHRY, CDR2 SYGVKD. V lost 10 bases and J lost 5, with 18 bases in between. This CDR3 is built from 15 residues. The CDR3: CATKWGEGDNSPLHF. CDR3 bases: TGTGCCACCAAGTGGGGCGAGGGGGATAATTCACCCCTCCACTTT.

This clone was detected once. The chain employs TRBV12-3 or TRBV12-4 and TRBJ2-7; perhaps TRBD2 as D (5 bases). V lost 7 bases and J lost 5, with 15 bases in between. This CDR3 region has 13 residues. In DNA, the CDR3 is TGTGCCAGCACCCACCTTGCGGGCCACGAGCAGTACTTC. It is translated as CASTHLAGHEQYF.

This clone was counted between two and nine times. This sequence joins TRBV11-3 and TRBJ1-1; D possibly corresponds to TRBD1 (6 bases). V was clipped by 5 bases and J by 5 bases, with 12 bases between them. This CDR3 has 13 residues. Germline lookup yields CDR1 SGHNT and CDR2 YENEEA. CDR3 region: CASSVGGVTEAFF. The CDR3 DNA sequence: TGTGCCAGCAGCGTAGGGGGAGTTACTGAAGCTTTCTTT. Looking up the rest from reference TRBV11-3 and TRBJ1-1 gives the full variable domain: EAGVVQSPRYKIIEKKQPVAFWCNPISGHNTLYWYLQNLGQGPELLIRYENEEAVDDSQLPKDRFSAERLKGVDSTLKIQPAELGDSAVYLCASSVGGVTEAFFGQGTRLTVV.